This entry lists 14 T cell receptor beta chains sequenced from one sample in a study of T-cell memory formation after mild COVID-19. Each CDR3 protein gets one entry after TCRdb re-called the 5' RACE reads with MiXCR. Of hundreds of thousands of distinct CDR3 sequences listed, under 25% are singletons. The sequenced sample consisted of PBMCs or a T cell subset sorted from them (not recorded which). The source is a man in his late teens or twenties who had mild COVID-19 (a few samples of this study predate the infection). Cell type and time point are not known.

V usage is TRBV6-1 and J usage is TRBJ1-5, with D possibly TRBD1 on 6 matching bases. The CDR3 totals 17 residues. CDR1 MNHNS and CDR2 SASEGT come from the germline V gene. V lost 8 bases to trimming and J lost 4 bases, with 24 bases between them. The CDR3 DNA is TGTGCCAGCGCAGAAAGGGCAGGGGAAAGAGGTAATCAGCCCCAGCATTTT. Its translation: CASAERAGERGNQPQHF.

As regards this clonotype: One base away lies a much larger clone, so this may be a sequencing read error. This chain links TRBV12-3 or TRBV12-4 with TRBJ1-4; TRBD1 is a possible D gene (6 bases). The CDR3 consists of 15 residues. V was shortened by 6 bases and J by 7 bases, with 18 bases between the two germline ends. CDR3 loop: CASRSHRGHGEKLFF. In nucleotides, the CDR3 is TGTGCCAGCAGATCACACCGGGGGCACGGTGAAAAACTGTTTTTT.

V gene TRBV7-9 combines with J gene TRBJ2-1; D is ambiguous. CDR3 length: 11 residues. Trimming cost V 2 bases and J 10 bases, with 6 bases left between them. Germline lookup yields CDR1 SEHNR and CDR2 FQNEAQ (reference sequence). CDR3 sequence reads: CASSLILEQFF. The CDR3 DNA reads TGTGCCAGCAGCTTAATCCTAGAGCAGTTCTTC.

The rearrangement joins TRBV5-1 to TRBJ2-1; perhaps TRBD1 as D (5 bases). The germline V gene encodes CDR1 SGHRS and CDR2 YFSETQ. CDR3 length equals 14 residues. Trimming pared 0 bases from V and 8 bases from J, leaving 12 bases between. The CDR3 loop is CASSLVYLGDEQFF. The CDR3 DNA follows: TGCGCCAGCAGCTTGGTGTACCTAGGGGATGAGCAGTTCTTC.

The chain couples TRBV9 to TRBJ2-1, with D perhaps TRBD1 (7 bases). This CDR3 is 15 amino acids long. CDR1 is SGDLS and CDR2 is YYNGEE in the germline V gene. Between the trimmed V and J ends, which lost 0 bases and 4 bases, there was a span of 11 bases. The CDR3 DNA sequence: TGTGCCAGCAGCGTAGAGACAGGGAGGTACAATGAGCAGTTCTTC. The encoded protein is CASSVETGRYNEQFF.

The chain uses TRBV9 and TRBJ2-1; D possibly uses TRBD1 or TRBD2 (6 bases each). CDR1 is SGDLS and CDR2 is YYNGEE in the germline V gene. V was shortened by 3 bases and J by 5 bases, with 12 bases between the two germline ends. This CDR3 is built from 14 residues. Written as DNA, the CDR3 is TGTGCCAGCAGCGAGGGGGAGGAGAACAATGAGCAGTTCTTC. Translation: CASSEGEENNEQFF. Based on the CDR3 plus reference TRBV9 and TRBJ2-1, the full variable domain is DSGVTQTPKHLITATGQRVTLRCSPRSGDLSVYWYQQSLDQGLQFLIQYYNGEERAKGNILERFSAQQFPDLHSELNLSSLELGDSALYFCASSEGEENNEQFFGPGTRLTVL.

The sample holds many counts of this clonotype. V and J are TRBV12-3 or TRBV12-4 and TRBJ2-3, with D maybe TRBD2 (5 bases). CDR3 length: 14 residues. V was trimmed by 8 bases and J by 1 base, leaving 13 bases between them. CDR3 sequence reads: CASGVEAGTDTQYF. The CDR3 nucleotides are TGTGCCAGCGGCGTCGAAGCGGGCACAGATACGCAGTATTTT.

This clonotype showed up just a few times. The CDR3 reads CASSNRVPEAFF. As DNA, the CDR3 is TGTGCCAGCAGCAACAGGGTCCCTGAAGCTTTCTTT. The gene calls are TRBV12-3 or TRBV12-4 and TRBJ1-1; weak D call: TRBD1 (6 bases). V was pared by 6 bases and J by 6 bases, with 11 bases between. CDR3 length equals 12 residues.

This chain connects TRBV7-2 to TRBJ2-5; 8 bases are a match to TRBD2. Losses at the gene ends were 5 bases for V and 7 bases for J; bases not matched to a gene: 9. The CDR3 consists of 14 residues. Germline V gene lookup returns CDR1 SGHTA and CDR2 FQGNSA. CDR3 residues: CASSPGAGGWTQYF. CDR3 coding DNA: TGTGCCAGCAGCCCCGGGGCGGGGGGTTGGACCCAGTACTTC. The full variable domain, with the rest looked up from reference TRBV7-2 and TRBJ2-5, is GAGVSQSPSNKVTEKGKDVELRCDPISGHTALYWYRQSLGQGLEFLIYFQGNSAPDKSGLPSDRFSAERTGGSVSTLTIQRTQQEDSAVYLCASSPGAGGWTQYFGPGTRLLVL.

This chain connects TRBV28 to TRBJ2-2; 12 positions agree with TRBD2. The junction had 9 bases not matched to a gene; V was cut back by 4 bases and J by 9 bases. Germline V CDR1 and CDR2: MDHEN, SYDVKM. CDR3 length: 16 amino acids. The CDR3 nucleotides read TGTGCCAGCAGTTCTCCTAGCGGGGGGGCCGTCCGGGAGCTGTTTTTT. Protein sequence: CASSSPSGGAVRELFF.

This clonotype was recorded at least ten times. The chain combines TRBV12-3 or TRBV12-4 with TRBJ1-1; no clear D gene. The CDR3 has 12 residues. The V and J ends lost 7 bases and 3 bases respectively, with 9 bases between them. In DNA, the CDR3 is TGTGCCAGCACCCAAGTGGACACTGAAGCTTTCTTT. This codes for CASTQVDTEAFF.

The DNA of the CDR3 is TGTGCCAGCAGTGGGGCTAGCGGGGGCCCAGAGGGGACCCAGTACTTC. It yields the protein CASSGASGGPEGTQYF. The chain has TRBV12-3 or TRBV12-4 and TRBJ2-5, with TRBD2 identical over 10 bases. The CDR3 runs to 16 residues. Trimming took 5 bases from V and 7 from J; bases not matched to a gene: 13.

This clonotype appeared a few times. V is TRBV24-1 and J is TRBJ2-1; 13 bases align to TRBD2. The V segment lost 4 bases and the J segment 3 bases; nucleotides outside the gene matches: 5. Germline CDR1 and CDR2: KGHDR and SFDVKD. This CDR3 region has 17 residues. The CDR3 nucleotides are TGTGCCACCAGTGACCCTGGGACTAGCGGGGACTACAATGAGCAGTTCTTC. This encodes CATSDPGTSGDYNEQFF.

The V call is TRBV7-2, the J call TRBJ2-3, with 11 bases matching TRBD2. The length of the CDR3 is 16 residues. Germline V lookup: CDR1 SGHTA, CDR2 FQGNSA. After removal of 5 bases from V and 3 bases from J, the junction contained 7 bases not matched to a gene. In DNA form, the CDR3 reads TGTGCCAGCAGCCTCTTACTAGCGGGGGCTACAGATACGCAGTATTTT. This gives the protein CASSLLLAGATDTQYF.